Below, one T cell receptor beta chain is given with its context. The antigen is undetermined. These data belong to a study of graft-versus-host responses after intestinal transplantation. Generated by immunoSEQ multiplex PCR, the TCRdb table keeps only in-frame clones and is missing some. The sample comprises tens of thousands of clones, 84% of which are singletons, and nearly 0.4% rests with the top ten. This clonotype originated in a human donor who was the organ donor for an intestinal transplant. The source was unstimulated CD4+ T cells sorted from spleen or lymph node cells, collected before transplant.

The CDR3 nucleotides read TGTGCCAGCAGCATGGTAGGGGCATACTACGAGCAGTACGTC. Translating it yields CASSMVGAYYEQYV. The rearrangement uses TRBV5-6 and TRBJ2-7; tentative D call: TRBD1 (5 bases). Trimming cost V 4 bases and J 3 bases, with 14 bases left between them. The CDR3 sequence is 14 residues long. Per germline, CDR1 SGHDT and CDR2 YYEEEE.